The clone carrying this T cell receptor beta chain was observed once. Its antigen is undetermined. This record belongs to a study of cytotoxic CD8 clonotypes in ibrutinib-treated CLL. Overall study context: Partial response was seen in approximately 25 patients and complete response in 2; after median about six years, roughly 14 stayed remitted, 12 progressed. Notes on the study in general: Public clonotypes occurred uncommonly; on treatment, they contracted or remained stable. Samples from sustained-remission and progressing patients were taken at different times.

The intended depth for sequencing was 1 in 200,000 to 1 in 1 million T cells. The assay was immunoSEQ multiplex PCR, and TCRdb's table has in-frame clones only and misses some. The table lists about 49,000 clones, 69% of them singletons. The source is a human donor with chronic lymphocytic leukemia. The starting material was PBMCs, obtained after 12 months of ibrutinib treatment.

CDR3 sequence (DNA): TGTGCCAGCAGCGCCCAACAAGGACTAGCGGGCGTCTCCTACGAGCAGTACTTC. Residues: CASSAQQGLAGVSYEQYF. This chain uses TRBV2 with TRBJ2-7; 11 nucleotides agree with TRBD2. This CDR3 contains 18 residues. The V gene end was trimmed by 6 bases and the J gene end by 0 bases; junction bases not matched to a gene: 13. CDR1 is SNHLY and CDR2 is FYNNEI in the germline V gene.